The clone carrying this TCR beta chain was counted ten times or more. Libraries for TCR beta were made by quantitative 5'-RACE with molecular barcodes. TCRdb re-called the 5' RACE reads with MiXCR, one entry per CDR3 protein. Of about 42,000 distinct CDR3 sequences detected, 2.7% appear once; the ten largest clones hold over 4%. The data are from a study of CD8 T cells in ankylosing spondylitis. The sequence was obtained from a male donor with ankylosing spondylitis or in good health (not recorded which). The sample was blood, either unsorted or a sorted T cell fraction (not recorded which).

CDR3 bases: TGTGCCAGCAGCGTCAACTCCGGGCCAGCGAATTCACCCCTCCACTTT. Translation: CASSVNSGPANSPLHF. The J gene is TRBJ1-6, the V gene TRBV9; no clear D gene. Germline V gene data show CDR1 as SGDLS and CDR2 as YYNGEE. The CDR3 extends over 16 amino acids. V was pared by 2 bases and J by 7 bases, with 16 bases between.